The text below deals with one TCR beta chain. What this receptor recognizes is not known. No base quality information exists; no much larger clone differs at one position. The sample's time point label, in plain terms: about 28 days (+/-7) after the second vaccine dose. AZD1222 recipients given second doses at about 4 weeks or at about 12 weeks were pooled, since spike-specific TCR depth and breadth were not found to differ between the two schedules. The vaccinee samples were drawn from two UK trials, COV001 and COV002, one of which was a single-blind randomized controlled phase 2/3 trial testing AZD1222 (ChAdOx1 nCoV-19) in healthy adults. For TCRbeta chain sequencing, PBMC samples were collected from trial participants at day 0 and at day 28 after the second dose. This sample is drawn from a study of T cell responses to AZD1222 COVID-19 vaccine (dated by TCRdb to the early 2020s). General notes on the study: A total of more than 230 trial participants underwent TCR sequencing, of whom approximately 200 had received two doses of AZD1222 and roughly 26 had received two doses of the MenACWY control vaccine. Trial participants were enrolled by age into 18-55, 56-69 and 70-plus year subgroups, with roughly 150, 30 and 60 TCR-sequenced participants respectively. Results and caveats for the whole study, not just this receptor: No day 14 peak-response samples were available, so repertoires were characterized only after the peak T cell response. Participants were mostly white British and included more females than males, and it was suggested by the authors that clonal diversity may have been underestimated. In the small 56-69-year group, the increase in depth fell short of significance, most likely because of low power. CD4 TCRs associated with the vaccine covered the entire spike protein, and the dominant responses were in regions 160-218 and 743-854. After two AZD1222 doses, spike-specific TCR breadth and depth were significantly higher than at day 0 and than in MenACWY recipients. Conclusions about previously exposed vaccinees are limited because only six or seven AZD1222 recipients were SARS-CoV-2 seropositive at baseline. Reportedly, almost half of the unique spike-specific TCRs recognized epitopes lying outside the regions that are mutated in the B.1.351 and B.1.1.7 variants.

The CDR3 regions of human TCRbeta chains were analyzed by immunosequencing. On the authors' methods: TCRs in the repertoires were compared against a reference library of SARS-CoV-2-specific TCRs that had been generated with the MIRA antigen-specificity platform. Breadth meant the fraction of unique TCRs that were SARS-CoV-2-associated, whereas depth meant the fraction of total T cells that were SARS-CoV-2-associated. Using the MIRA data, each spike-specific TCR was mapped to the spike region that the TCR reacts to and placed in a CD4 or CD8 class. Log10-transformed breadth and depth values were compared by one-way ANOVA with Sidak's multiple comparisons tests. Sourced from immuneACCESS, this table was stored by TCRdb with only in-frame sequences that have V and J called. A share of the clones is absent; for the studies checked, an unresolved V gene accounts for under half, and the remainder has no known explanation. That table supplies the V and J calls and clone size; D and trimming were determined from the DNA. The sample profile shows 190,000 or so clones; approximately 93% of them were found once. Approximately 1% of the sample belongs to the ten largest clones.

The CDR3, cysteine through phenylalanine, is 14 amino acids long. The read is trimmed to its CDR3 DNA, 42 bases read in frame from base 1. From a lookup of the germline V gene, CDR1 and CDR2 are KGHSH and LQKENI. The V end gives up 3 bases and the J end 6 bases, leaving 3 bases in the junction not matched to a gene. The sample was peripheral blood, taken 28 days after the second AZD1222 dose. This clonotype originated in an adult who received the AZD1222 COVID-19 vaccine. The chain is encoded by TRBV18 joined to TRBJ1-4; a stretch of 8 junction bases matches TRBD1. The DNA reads TGTGCCAGCTCACCGACAGGGGCGCATGAAAAACTGTTTTTT. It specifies CASSPTGAHEKLFF.